What follows are 20 T cell receptor beta chains derived from one specimen sequenced in a study of blood T cells in healthy people across ages. Alongside a J-beta primer mix, a sample-barcoded 5' primer served in a second PCR lasting roughly 7 to 11 cycles. TCRdb called the 5' RACE reads again in MiXCR, with one record for every CDR3 protein. The table lists 660,000 or so distinct CDR3 sequences, 58% of them singletons, with approximately 40% in the top ten. The sequencing input was blood. Receptor source: a man in his fifties or sixties in good health.

The chain combines TRBV20-1 with TRBJ1-2, with 10 bases matching TRBD1. Per the germline V gene, CDR1 is DFQATT and CDR2 is SNEGSKA (reference sequence). Unmatched junction bases numbered 5, after V lost 1 base and J lost 9 bases. CDR3 length: 13 residues. CDR3 protein: CSARVGTGDRYTF. DNA of the CDR3: TGCAGTGCTAGAGTCGGGACAGGGGACCGCTACACCTTC.

The J gene is TRBJ2-3, the V gene TRBV20-1; maybe TRBD2 (5 bases). The CDR3 spans 14 residues. V shed 0 bases and J shed 1 base, with 8 bases lying between them. CDR1 DFQATT and CDR2 SNEGSKA come from the germline V gene (reference sequence). The CDR3 bases are TGCAGTGCTAGAGATCGGGGTTGCACAGATACGCAGTATTTT. Protein: CSARDRGCTDTQYF.

On this clonotype itself: At one end the junction does not follow the germline gene, possibly because of a read error. The V gene is TRBV7-9, the J gene TRBJ1-2; tentative D call: TRBD1 (5 bases). The V gene's germline CDR1 is SEHNR and CDR2 FQNEAQ (reference sequence). The CDR3 extends over 14 amino acids. As DNA, the CDR3 is TGTGCTAGCAGGTCCGGGACCGAAAACTATGGCTACACCTTC. It translates to CASRSGTENYGYTF.

This clonotype was picked up one time. The gene calls are TRBV7-2 and TRBJ1-3; no reliable D call. Trimming shortened V by 2 bases and J by 4 bases, and 6 bases separated the two germline ends. CDR3 length equals 13 residues. Germline V lookup: CDR1 SGHTA, CDR2 FQGNSA. The CDR3 sequence is CASSLRRGNTIYF. CDR3 sequence (DNA): TGTGCCAGCAGCTTAAGGAGGGGAAACACCATATATTTT.

This chain links TRBV27 with TRBJ2-4, with D perhaps matching TRBD2 (6 bases). Trimming shortened V by 7 bases and J by 13 bases, and 14 bases separated the two germline ends. The CDR3 sequence is 11 residues long. From germline, CDR1 is MNHEY and CDR2 SMNVEV (reference sequence). This chain's CDR3 is CASKIGGTQYF. CDR3 nucleotide sequence: TGTGCCAGCAAGATCGGGGGTACGCAGTACTTC.

At least ten counts were recorded for this clonotype. The chain couples TRBV29-1 to TRBJ1-2, with 7 nucleotides matching TRBD1. The germline V gene encodes CDR1 SQVTM and CDR2 ANQGSEA. V shed 0 bases, J shed 6 bases, and the junction held 4 bases outside the gene matches. The CDR3 runs 13 residues. The CDR3 loop reads CSVEDRQGDGYTF. CDR3 bases: TGCAGCGTTGAAGATCGGCAGGGGGATGGCTACACCTTC.

This chain links TRBV2 with TRBJ1-1; TRBD1 is a possible D gene (5 bases). In germline, CDR1 is SNHLY, CDR2 FYNNEI. Trimming shortened V by 0 bases and J by 3 bases, and 5 bases separated the two germline ends. The CDR3 runs to 13 residues. The CDR3 region is CASSEARDTEAFF. The CDR3 region has the DNA TGTGCCAGCAGTGAAGCCAGGGACACTGAAGCTTTCTTT.

The rearrangement links TRBV5-6 to TRBJ1-5, with TRBD1 as a possible D gene (5 bases). The germline V and J ends were trimmed by 2 bases and 4 bases, with 25 bases remaining between them. CDR3 length: 19 residues. From germline, CDR1 is SGHDT and CDR2 YYEEEE. CDR3 amino acids: CASSLSAGTRGGENQPQHF. CDR3 nucleotide sequence: TGTGCCAGCAGCTTAAGTGCCGGGACGCGCGGCGGGGAGAATCAGCCCCAGCATTTT.

This clonotype was seen ten or more times. The chain recombines TRBV7-2 with TRBJ2-5, with unresolved D. Germline V CDR1 and CDR2: SGHTA, FQGNSA. The CDR3 consists of 15 residues. V dropped 6 bases and J dropped 1 base, with 15 bases sitting between them. The CDR3 protein is CASSDSLGSQETQYF. CDR3 sequence (DNA): TGTGCCAGCAGTGATTCCTTGGGTTCCCAAGAGACCCAGTACTTC.

The V gene is TRBV20-1, the J gene TRBJ1-2, with 8 bases identical to TRBD1. V lost 5 bases to trimming and J lost 0 bases; unmatched junction nucleotides: 2. The CDR3 length is 13 residues. Germline V gives CDR1 DFQATT, CDR2 SNEGSKA (reference sequence). As DNA, the CDR3 is TGCAGTGCTGAGGACAGGGCTAACTATGGCTACACCTTC. Amino acid sequence: CSAEDRANYGYTF.

The chain links TRBV2 to TRBJ2-1; 15 bases fit TRBD2. The length of the CDR3 is 15 residues. Losses at the gene ends were 5 bases for V and 9 bases for J; bases not matched to a gene: 5. The germline V gene encodes CDR1 SNHLY and CDR2 FYNNEI. CDR3: CASSTLGLAGGEQFF. Written as DNA, the CDR3 is TGTGCCAGCAGTACCCTGGGACTAGCGGGGGGTGAGCAGTTCTTC.

The chain carries TRBV6-6 and TRBJ2-1, with 9 bases identical to TRBD2. The CDR3 runs 17 residues. The ends lost 0 bases at V and 8 bases at J; junction bases unmatched: 11. In germline, CDR1 is MNHNY, CDR2 SVGAGI (reference sequence). In nucleotides, the CDR3 is TGTGCCAGCAGTTACTCGCCGGCTAGCGGGACCGTCGATGAGCAGTTCTTC. It specifies CASSYSPASGTVDEQFF.

This clonotype turned up a few times. CDR3 coding DNA: TGCAGTGCTAGGGCCCCTAGGAACTTCGAGCAGTACTTC. It codes for CSARAPRNFEQYF. J is TRBJ2-7 and V is TRBV20-1; no firm D call. Germline-derived CDR1 and CDR2 are DFQATT and SNEGSKA (reference sequence). Deletions cut 3 bases from V and 6 bases from J, with 15 bases between. The CDR3 loop spans 13 amino acids.

The rearrangement links TRBV2 to TRBJ2-1; a weak D match, TRBD1 (6 bases). Germline V gene data show CDR1 as SNHLY and CDR2 as FYNNEI. V dropped 8 bases and J dropped 7 bases, with 12 bases sitting between them. This CDR3 has 12 amino acids. The CDR3 loop is CASSQGVNEQFF. For the CDR3, the DNA is TGTGCCAGCTCACAGGGTGTAAATGAGCAGTTCTTC.

This clonotype came up a few times. V is TRBV5-4 and J is TRBJ1-4; possibly TRBD1 for D (5 bases). This CDR3 has 16 amino acids. The V and J ends lost 4 bases and 0 bases respectively, with 13 bases between them. Germline V gives CDR1 SGHNT, CDR2 YYREEE (reference sequence). CDR3 sequence (DNA): TGTGCCAGCAGCCGGGGACGTCCTTCAACTAATGAAAAACTGTTTTTT. Protein: CASSRGRPSTNEKLFF. Full variable domain (outside the CDR3, taken from reference TRBV5-4 and TRBJ1-4): ETGVTQSPTHLIKTRGQQVTLRCSSQSGHNTVSWYQQALGQGPQFIFQYYREEENGRGNFPPRFSGLQFPNYSSELNVNALELDDSALYLCASSRGRPSTNEKLFFGSGTQLSVL.

This chain connects TRBV5-6 to TRBJ1-1, with D possibly TRBD1 on 5 matching bases. The CDR3 covers 15 residues. The germline V and J ends were trimmed by 1 base and 0 bases, with 10 bases remaining between them. Germline V gene sequence: CDR1 SGHDT, CDR2 YYEEEE. The CDR3 DNA sequence: TGTGCCAGCAGCTTGTCGGTGGGGGTGAACACTGAAGCTTTCTTT. Protein product: CASSLSVGVNTEAFF.

This sequence joins TRBV4-1 and TRBJ2-5; 14 nucleotides match TRBD2. The V gene end was trimmed by 4 bases and the J gene end by 0 bases; junction bases not matched to a gene: 4. Germline V gene lookup returns CDR1 MGHRA and CDR2 YSYEKL. The CDR3 runs 17 residues. Here the CDR3 reads CASSRRTSGGYQETQYF. As DNA, the CDR3 is TGCGCCAGCAGCCGGCGGACTAGCGGGGGGTACCAAGAGACCCAGTACTTC.

V gene TRBV14 combines with J gene TRBJ1-2, with no clear D. Germline-derived CDR1 and CDR2 are SGHDN and FVKESK. The V gene lost 6 bases and the J gene lost 8 bases, with 19 bases spanning the gap. The CDR3 loop spans 14 amino acids. The CDR3 coding sequence is TGTGCCAGCAGAGACTCGGCATCCCCTAGAGGCTACACCTTC. Residues: CASRDSASPRGYTF.

The CDR3 DNA follows: TGTGCCAGCAGGGTCGTCGGACTTTCCGGAATGAACACTGAAGCTTTCTTT. Encoded protein: CASRVVGLSGMNTEAFF. The chain carries TRBV28 and TRBJ1-1, with D uncertain. CDR1 and CDR2 from the germline V gene are MDHEN and SYDVKM. V lost 6 bases and J lost 0, with 20 bases in between. The CDR3 contains 17 residues.

The chain recombines TRBV3-1 with TRBJ1-1; D unresolved. Germline assignment: CDR1 LGHDT and CDR2 YNNKEL (reference sequence). The CDR3 length is 14 residues. Trimming removed 0 bases at V and 4 bases at J, with 9 bases between. The CDR3 sequence: CASSQDSWGTEAFF. The CDR3 DNA sequence: TGTGCCAGCAGCCAAGATAGCTGGGGCACTGAAGCTTTCTTT.